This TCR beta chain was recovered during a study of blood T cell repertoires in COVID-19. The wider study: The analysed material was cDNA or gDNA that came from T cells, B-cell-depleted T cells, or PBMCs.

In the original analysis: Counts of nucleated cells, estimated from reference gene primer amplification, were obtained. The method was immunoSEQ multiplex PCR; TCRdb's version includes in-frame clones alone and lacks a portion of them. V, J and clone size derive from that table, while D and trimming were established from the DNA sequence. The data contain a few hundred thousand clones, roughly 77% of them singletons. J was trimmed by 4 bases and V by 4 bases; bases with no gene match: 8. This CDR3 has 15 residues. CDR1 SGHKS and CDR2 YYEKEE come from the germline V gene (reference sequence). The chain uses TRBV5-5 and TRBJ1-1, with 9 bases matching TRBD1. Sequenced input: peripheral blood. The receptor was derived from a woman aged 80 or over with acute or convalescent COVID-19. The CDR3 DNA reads TGTGCCAGCAGCGCCGGGACAGGGAGTGCCACTGAAGCTTTCTTT. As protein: CASSAGTGSATEAFF.